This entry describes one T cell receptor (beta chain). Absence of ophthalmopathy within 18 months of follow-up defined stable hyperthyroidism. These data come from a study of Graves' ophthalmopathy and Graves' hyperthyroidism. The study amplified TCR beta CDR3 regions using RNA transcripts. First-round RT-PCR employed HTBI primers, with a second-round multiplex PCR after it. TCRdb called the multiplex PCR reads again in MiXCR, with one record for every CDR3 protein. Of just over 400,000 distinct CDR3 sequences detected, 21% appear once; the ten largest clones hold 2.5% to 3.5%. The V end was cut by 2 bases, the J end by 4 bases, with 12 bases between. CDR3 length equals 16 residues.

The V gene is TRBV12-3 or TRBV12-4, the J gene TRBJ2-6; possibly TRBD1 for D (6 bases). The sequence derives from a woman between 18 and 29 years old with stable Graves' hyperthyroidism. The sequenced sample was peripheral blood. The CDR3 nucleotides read TGTGCCAGCAGTTTACGGTCAGGGGTCGGGGCCAACGTCCTGACTTTC. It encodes CASSLRSGVGANVLTF.